This entry lists 28 T cell receptor beta chains sequenced from one sample in a study of shared clonotypes between healthy human individuals. CD45RO negativity and positive selection for CCR7 defined naive CD8 cells, a population that excluded terminally differentiated effector memory CD45RA+ cells. Sequencing was performed with immunoSEQ multiplex PCR; in TCRdb, only in-frame clones are kept and a portion is missing. The table records just over 2,000,000 clones, 85% to 95% of them present only once. Sample: naive CD8+ T cells sorted from blood. These receptors all come from a man aged 18 to 35 in good health.

In regard to this clone: The sample holds other DNA sequences that translate to the same CDR3. V usage is TRBV4-3 and J usage is TRBJ2-7, with D possibly being TRBD1 (5 bases). The CDR3 extends over 13 amino acids. Per germline, CDR1 LGHNA and CDR2 YSLEER. The V end lost 3 bases, the J end lost 4 bases, and 10 bases lay between the germline ends. CDR3 nucleotide sequence: TGCGCCAGCAGCCAGGGTAAGGGGTACGAGCAGTACTTC. As protein: CASSQGKGYEQYF.

The rearrangement joins TRBV19 to TRBJ2-1; the match to TRBD1 covers 9 bases. The CDR3 spans 16 residues. The V segment lost 3 bases and the J segment 4 bases; nucleotides outside the gene matches: 7. Germline V lookup: CDR1 LNHDA, CDR2 SQIVND (reference sequence). The CDR3 DNA reads TGTGCCAGTAGTATCTGGGGACAGGGACTATACAATGAGCAGTTCTTC. This codes for CASSIWGQGLYNEQFF.

The gene calls are TRBV7-9 and TRBJ2-5, with unresolved D. V lost 8 bases and J 5 bases, leaving 12 bases between the germline ends. This CDR3 contains 12 residues. Germline CDR1 SEHNR, CDR2 FQNEAQ (reference sequence). DNA for the CDR3: TGTGCCAGCTCTAGAGAATGGGAGACCCAGTACTTC. Amino acids: CASSREWETQYF.

The chain combines TRBV11-2 with TRBJ2-7; TRBD2 matches 7 bases. Germline V gives CDR1 SGHAT, CDR2 FQNNGV. The junction had 4 bases not matched to a gene; V was cut back by 5 bases and J by 3 bases. The CDR3 has 13 amino acids. The CDR3 sequence: CASSPWEGYEQYF. CDR3 coding DNA: TGTGCCAGCAGCCCCTGGGAGGGCTACGAGCAGTACTTC.

As to this clone: Other DNA sequences in the sample encode the same CDR3. The chain employs TRBV2 and TRBJ1-2; D uncertain. Germline V gives CDR1 SNHLY, CDR2 FYNNEI. The V and J ends lost 4 bases and 8 bases respectively, with 8 bases between them. The CDR3 spans 11 residues. The CDR3 protein is CASSAGGGYTF. The CDR3 DNA reads as TGTGCCAGCAGTGCAGGAGGCGGCTACACCTTC.

The chain joins TRBV6-5 to TRBJ2-7; D unclear. The CDR3 runs 12 residues. V was shortened by 7 bases and J by 6 bases, with 13 bases between the two germline ends. Germline V gene sequence: CDR1 MNHEY, CDR2 SVGAGI. CDR3 in amino acids: CASKGLPGEQYF. Written as DNA, the CDR3 is TGTGCCAGCAAGGGCCTCCCCGGCGAGCAGTACTTC.

This chain connects TRBV4-1 to TRBJ1-2; D is uncertain. With 2 bases removed from V and 8 bases from J, the gap between germline ends came to 12 bases. The CDR3 spans 13 residues. Germline CDR1 and CDR2: MGHRA and YSYEKL. CDR3 sequence: CASSQNKGLGYTF. In DNA form, the CDR3 reads TGCGCCAGCAGCCAAAACAAGGGCCTCGGCTACACCTTC.

The chain is built from TRBV10-3 and TRBJ2-7; the D call may be TRBD1 or TRBD2 (6 bases each). With 4 bases removed from V and 0 bases from J, the gap between germline ends came to 10 bases. Germline assignment: CDR1 ENHRY and CDR2 SYGVKD. The CDR3 runs to 14 residues. The CDR3 DNA follows: TGTGCCATCAGTGCGGGGGCGGGCTCCTACGAGCAGTACTTC. Encoded protein: CAISAGAGSYEQYF.

This chain uses TRBV6-5 with TRBJ2-1, with 11 bases that match TRBD2. The CDR3 loop spans 16 amino acids. Germline V lookup: CDR1 MNHEY, CDR2 SVGAGI. Trimming cost V 2 bases and J 7 bases; bases outside gene matches: 7. In DNA form, the CDR3 reads TGTGCCAGCAGTTACCCGACTAGCGGGGATGAAAATGAGCAGTTCTTC. This encodes CASSYPTSGDENEQFF.

V gene TRBV5-6 combines with J gene TRBJ2-5; tentatively, D is TRBD1 (5 bases). The V end lost 4 bases, the J end lost 4 bases, and 14 bases lay between the germline ends. Germline V gene data show CDR1 as SGHDT and CDR2 as YYEEEE. The CDR3 is 14 residues long. CDR3: CASSPGAGIETQYF. The CDR3 region has the DNA TGTGCCAGCAGCCCTGGGGCAGGGATAGAGACCCAGTACTTC.

The chain employs TRBV27 and TRBJ2-2; D remains ambiguous. V lost 6 bases to trimming and J lost 7 bases, with 12 bases between them. This CDR3 is 13 amino acids long. CDR1 MNHEY and CDR2 SMNVEV come from the germline V gene (reference sequence). CDR3 coding DNA: TGTGCCAGCAGCACTGAGGCATTCGGGGAGCTGTTTTTT. This encodes CASSTEAFGELFF.

This chain uses TRBV4-1 with TRBJ1-2, with D unresolved. Looked up from germline, CDR1 is MGHRA and CDR2 is YSYEKL. Deletions cut 1 base from V and 4 bases from J, with 10 bases between. This CDR3 contains 14 residues. For the CDR3, the DNA is TGCGCCAGCAGCCAAGCCCGGACGGGCTATGGCTACACCTTC. It specifies CASSQARTGYGYTF.

V gene TRBV15 combines with J gene TRBJ2-7; D is unresolved. There are 16 residues in the CDR3. Germline V CDR1 and CDR2: LNHNV, YYDKDF (reference sequence). Between the trimmed V and J ends, which lost 0 bases and 7 bases, there was a span of 19 bases. As DNA, the CDR3 is TGTGCCACCAGCAGAGATCCCGCAAGTGCCTGGGGTGAGCAGTACTTC. It encodes CATSRDPASAWGEQYF.

V gene TRBV2 combines with J gene TRBJ2-1; D call uncertain. The CDR3 runs to 14 residues. V lost 0 bases and J lost 3, with 6 bases in between. In germline, CDR1 is SNHLY, CDR2 FYNNEI. As DNA, the CDR3 is TGTGCCAGCAGTGAAGCGCAGGTCTACAATGAGCAGTTCTTC. Its protein product is CASSEAQVYNEQFF.

The chain recombines TRBV19 with TRBJ2-2, with D possibly TRBD2 on 6 matching bases. This CDR3 has 14 residues. The germline gives CDR1 LNHDA, CDR2 SQIVND (reference sequence). Trimming stripped 3 bases from V and 4 bases from J, with 9 bases between. The CDR3 is CASSIRGGTGELFF. In nucleotides, the CDR3 is TGTGCCAGTAGTATTCGGGGAGGCACCGGGGAGCTGTTTTTT. The full variable domain, with the rest looked up from reference TRBV19 and TRBJ2-2, is DGGITQSPKYLFRKEGQNVTLSCEQNLNHDAMYWYRQDPGQGLRLIYYSQIVNDFQKGDIAEGYSVSREKKESFPLTVTSAQKNPTAFYLCASSIRGGTGELFFGEGSRLTVL.

This chain connects TRBV7-9 to TRBJ2-2; D is undetermined. V lost 2 bases and J lost 5, with 9 bases in between. The CDR3 covers 14 residues. CDR1 SEHNR and CDR2 FQNEAQ come from the germline V gene (reference sequence). The CDR3 loop is CASSLSEITGELFF. The CDR3 bases are TGTGCCAGCAGCTTAAGTGAAATTACCGGGGAGCTGTTTTTT.

The chain uses TRBV10-1 and TRBJ2-3, with TRBD1 as a possible D gene (6 bases). The CDR3 length is 12 residues. In germline, CDR1 is WNHNN, CDR2 SYGVQD (reference sequence). Trimming stripped 8 bases from V and 5 bases from J, with 11 bases between. CDR3 in amino acids: CASSQGGDTQYF. DNA of the CDR3: TGCGCCAGCTCTCAAGGGGGAGATACGCAGTATTTT.

This chain uses TRBV4-3 with TRBJ1-4; no definite D call. The V end lost 2 bases, the J end lost 7 bases, and 14 bases lay between the germline ends. CDR3 length: 15 amino acids. Germline assignment: CDR1 LGHNA and CDR2 YSLEER. The chain's CDR3 is CASSQLLGLSEKLFF. CDR3 in DNA: TGCGCCAGCAGCCAACTTTTGGGGTTGAGTGAAAAACTGTTTTTT.

The gene calls are TRBV6-5 and TRBJ1-2; TRBD1 agrees at 9 bases. With 4 bases clipped from V and 3 bases from J, the junction kept 9 bases outside the gene matches. The CDR3 consists of 16 residues. Germline V gives CDR1 MNHEY, CDR2 SVGAGI. The CDR3: CASSSSLGTGYYGYTF. Written as DNA, the CDR3 is TGTGCCAGCAGTTCCTCCCTTGGGACAGGGTACTATGGCTACACCTTC.

Turning to this clone: This same CDR3 is encoded by further DNA sequences in the sample. The rearrangement links TRBV30 to TRBJ1-1; D is unresolved. Germline V lookup: CDR1 GTSNPN, CDR2 SVGIG (reference sequence). Trimming removed 3 bases from V and 2 bases from J, with 10 bases in between. The CDR3 runs 13 residues. CDR3 amino acids: CAWSDGSNTEAFF. For the CDR3, the DNA is TGTGCCTGGAGCGATGGCAGTAACACTGAAGCTTTCTTT.

V usage is TRBV10-2 and J usage is TRBJ2-5; 8 bases are shared with TRBD2. The CDR3 is made up of 14 amino acids. Germline V lookup: CDR1 WSHSY, CDR2 SAAADI. V was clipped by 5 bases and J by 5 bases; unmatched bases: 7. This CDR3 reads CASSSTSGGETQYF. CDR3 DNA: TGCGCCAGCAGTTCCACTAGCGGAGGGGAGACCCAGTACTTC.

As to this clone: In the same sample, other DNA sequences code for this CDR3. The rearrangement links TRBV6-5 to TRBJ1-1; maybe TRBD1 (6 bases). The CDR3 is 13 amino acids. Germline assignment: CDR1 MNHEY and CDR2 SVGAGI. V lost 3 bases and J 8 bases, leaving 13 bases between the germline ends. The CDR3 reads CASSYEGGVEAFF. The CDR3 region has the DNA TGTGCCAGCAGTTATGAGGGGGGAGTCGAAGCTTTCTTT.

This chain joins TRBV27 and TRBJ2-7; D not certain. Germline-derived CDR1 and CDR2 are MNHEY and SMNVEV (reference sequence). Trimming pared 3 bases from V and 1 base from J, leaving 10 bases between. The CDR3 runs to 14 residues. The CDR3 sequence: CASSFSSSSYEQYF. The CDR3 nucleotides are TGTGCCAGCAGTTTCAGCAGCTCGTCCTACGAGCAGTACTTC.

Turning to this clone: Other DNA sequences in this sample translate to the same CDR3. V is TRBV30 and J is TRBJ1-4, with D uncertain. The CDR3 extends over 13 amino acids. Trimming took off 0 bases at V and 8 bases at J, with 10 bases between the two ends. Germline CDR1 is GTSNPN and CDR2 is SVGIG (reference sequence). DNA of the CDR3: TGTGCCTGGAGTGTAGGTACCGGGGAAAAACTGTTTTTT. Protein sequence: CAWSVGTGEKLFF.

V usage is TRBV29-1 and J usage is TRBJ2-2; weak D call: TRBD1 (5 bases). The germline V gene encodes CDR1 SQVTM and CDR2 ANQGSEA. The CDR3 loop spans 14 amino acids. V was trimmed by 8 bases and J by 5 bases, leaving 18 bases between them. CDR3 region: CSCPATAVTGELFF. The CDR3 region has the DNA TGCAGCTGCCCCGCGACAGCTGTTACCGGGGAGCTGTTTTTT.

V is TRBV2 and J is TRBJ2-1; 8 nucleotides line up with TRBD2. The CDR3 consists of 14 residues. V shed 6 bases and J 6 bases; nucleotides not matched to a gene: 7. CDR1 and CDR2 from the germline V gene are SNHLY and FYNNEI. The DNA of the CDR3 is TGTGCCAGCAGCCCGGGACTAGGCCTCAATGAGCAGTTCTTC. Its translation is CASSPGLGLNEQFF.

The CDR3 is CASSPSTEAFF. The CDR3 DNA is TGTGCCAGCAGCCCGTCCACTGAAGCTTTCTTT. The rearrangement uses TRBV11-2 and TRBJ1-1; D unclear. V was shortened by 5 bases and J by 4 bases, with 5 bases between the two germline ends. The CDR3 covers 11 residues. Germline V gene sequence: CDR1 SGHAT, CDR2 FQNNGV.

The J gene is TRBJ2-7, the V gene TRBV29-1; 10 nucleotides agree with TRBD1. This CDR3 is built from 15 residues. Losses at the gene ends were 1 base for V and 3 bases for J; bases not matched to a gene: 6. Germline CDR1 is SQVTM and CDR2 is ANQGSEA. This CDR3 is CSVEGATGGVYEQYF. The CDR3 region has the DNA TGCAGCGTTGAAGGGGCGACAGGGGGCGTCTACGAGCAGTACTTC.